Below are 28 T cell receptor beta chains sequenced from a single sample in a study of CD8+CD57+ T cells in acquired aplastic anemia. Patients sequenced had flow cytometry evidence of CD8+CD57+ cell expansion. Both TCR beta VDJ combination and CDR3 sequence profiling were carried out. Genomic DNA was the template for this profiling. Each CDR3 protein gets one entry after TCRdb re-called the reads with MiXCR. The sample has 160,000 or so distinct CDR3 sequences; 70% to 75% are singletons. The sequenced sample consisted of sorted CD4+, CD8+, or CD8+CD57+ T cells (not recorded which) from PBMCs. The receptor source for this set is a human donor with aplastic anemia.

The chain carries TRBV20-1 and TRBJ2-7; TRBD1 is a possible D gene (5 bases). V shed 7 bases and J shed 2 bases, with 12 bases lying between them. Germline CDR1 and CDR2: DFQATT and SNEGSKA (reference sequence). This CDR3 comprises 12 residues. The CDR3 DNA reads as TGCAGTGTCCGTGCAGGGACCTACGAGCAGTACTTC. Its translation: CSVRAGTYEQYF.

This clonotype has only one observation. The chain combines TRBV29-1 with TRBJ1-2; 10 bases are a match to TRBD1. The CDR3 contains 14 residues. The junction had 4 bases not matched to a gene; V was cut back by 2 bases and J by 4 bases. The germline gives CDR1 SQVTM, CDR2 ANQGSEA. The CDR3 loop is CSVEKGTGVYGYTF. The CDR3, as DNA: TGCAGCGTTGAAAAGGGGACAGGGGTCTATGGCTACACCTTC.

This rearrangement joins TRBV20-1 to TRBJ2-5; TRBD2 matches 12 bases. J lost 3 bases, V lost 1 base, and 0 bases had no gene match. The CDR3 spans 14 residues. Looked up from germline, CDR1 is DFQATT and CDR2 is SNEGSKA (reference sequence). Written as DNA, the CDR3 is TGCAGTGCTAGAGGGACTAGCGGGGAAGAGACCCAGTACTTC. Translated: CSARGTSGEETQYF.

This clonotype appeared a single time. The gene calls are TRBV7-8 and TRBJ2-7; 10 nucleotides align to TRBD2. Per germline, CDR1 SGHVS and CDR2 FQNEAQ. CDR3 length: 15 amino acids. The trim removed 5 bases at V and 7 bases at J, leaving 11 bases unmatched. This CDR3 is CASSGSGGAIREQYF. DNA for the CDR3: TGTGCCAGCAGCGGAAGCGGGGGGGCGATCCGAGAGCAGTACTTC.

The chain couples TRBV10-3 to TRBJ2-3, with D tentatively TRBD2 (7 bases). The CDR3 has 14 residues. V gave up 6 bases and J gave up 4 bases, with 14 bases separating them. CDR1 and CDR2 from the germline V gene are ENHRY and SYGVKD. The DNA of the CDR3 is TGTGCCATCAGGGGGGGGCGGGATGCAGATACGCAGTATTTT. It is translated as CAIRGGRDADTQYF.

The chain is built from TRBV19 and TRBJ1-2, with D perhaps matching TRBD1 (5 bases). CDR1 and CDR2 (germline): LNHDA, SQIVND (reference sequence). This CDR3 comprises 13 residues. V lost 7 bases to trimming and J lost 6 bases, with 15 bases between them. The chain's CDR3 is CASNDRVRDGYTF. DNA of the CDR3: TGTGCCAGTAATGACAGAGTGAGGGATGGCTACACCTTC.

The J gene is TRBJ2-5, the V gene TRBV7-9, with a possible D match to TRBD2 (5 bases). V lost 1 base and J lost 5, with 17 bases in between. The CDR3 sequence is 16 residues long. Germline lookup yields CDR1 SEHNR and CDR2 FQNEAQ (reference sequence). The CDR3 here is CASSLGNVGVGETQYF. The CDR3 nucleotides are TGTGCCAGCAGCTTAGGTAACGTCGGGGTCGGCGAGACCCAGTACTTC. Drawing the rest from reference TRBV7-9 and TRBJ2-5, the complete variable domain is DTGVSQNPRHKITKRGQNVTFRCDPISEHNRLYWYRQTLGQGPEFLTYFQNEAQLEKSRLLSDRFSAERPKGSFSTLEIQRTEQGDSAMYLCASSLGNVGVGETQYFGPGTRLLVL.

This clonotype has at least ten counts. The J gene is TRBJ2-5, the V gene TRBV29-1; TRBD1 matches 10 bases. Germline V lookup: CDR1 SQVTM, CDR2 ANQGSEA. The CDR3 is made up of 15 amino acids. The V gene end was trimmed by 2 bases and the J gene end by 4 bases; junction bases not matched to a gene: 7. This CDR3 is CSVEPDRGRSETQYF. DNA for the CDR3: TGCAGCGTTGAACCCGACAGGGGGCGGTCAGAGACCCAGTACTTC.

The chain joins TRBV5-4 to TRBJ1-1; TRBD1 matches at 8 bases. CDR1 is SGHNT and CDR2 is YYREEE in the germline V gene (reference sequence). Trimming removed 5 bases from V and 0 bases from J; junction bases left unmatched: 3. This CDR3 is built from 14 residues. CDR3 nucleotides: TGTGCCAGCAGGGGACAGGCGGTGAACACTGAAGCTTTCTTT. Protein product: CASRGQAVNTEAFF. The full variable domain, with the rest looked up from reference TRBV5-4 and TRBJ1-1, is ETGVTQSPTHLIKTRGQQVTLRCSSQSGHNTVSWYQQALGQGPQFIFQYYREEENGRGNFPPRFSGLQFPNYSSELNVNALELDDSALYLCASRGQAVNTEAFFGQGTRLTVV.

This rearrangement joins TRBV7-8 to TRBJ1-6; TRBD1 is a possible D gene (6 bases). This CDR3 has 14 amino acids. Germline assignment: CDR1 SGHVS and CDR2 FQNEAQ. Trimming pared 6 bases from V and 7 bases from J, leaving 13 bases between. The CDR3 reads CASREQGSNSPLHF. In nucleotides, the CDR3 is TGTGCCAGCAGAGAACAGGGCTCGAATTCACCCCTCCACTTT.

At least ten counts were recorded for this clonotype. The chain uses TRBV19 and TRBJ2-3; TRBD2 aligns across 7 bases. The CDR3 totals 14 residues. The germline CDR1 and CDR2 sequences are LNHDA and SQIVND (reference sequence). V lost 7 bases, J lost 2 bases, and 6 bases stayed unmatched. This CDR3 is CASKFAGDTDTQYF. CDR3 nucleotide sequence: TGTGCCAGTAAGTTTGCGGGGGACACAGATACGCAGTATTTT.

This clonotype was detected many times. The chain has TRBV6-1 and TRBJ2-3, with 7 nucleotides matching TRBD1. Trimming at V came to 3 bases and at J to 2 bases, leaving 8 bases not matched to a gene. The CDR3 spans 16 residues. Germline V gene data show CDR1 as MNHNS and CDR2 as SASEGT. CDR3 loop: CASSEMTGFNTDTQYF. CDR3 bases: TGTGCCAGCAGTGAGATGACAGGGTTTAACACAGATACGCAGTATTTT.

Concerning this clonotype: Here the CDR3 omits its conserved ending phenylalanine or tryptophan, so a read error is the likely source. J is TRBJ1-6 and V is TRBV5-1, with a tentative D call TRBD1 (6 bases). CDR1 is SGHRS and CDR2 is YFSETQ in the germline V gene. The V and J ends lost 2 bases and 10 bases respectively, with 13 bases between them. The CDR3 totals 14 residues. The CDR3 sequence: CASSFSGDDSPLHS. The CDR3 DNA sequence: TGCGCCAGCAGCTTCTCAGGGGACGACTCACCCCTCCACTCT.

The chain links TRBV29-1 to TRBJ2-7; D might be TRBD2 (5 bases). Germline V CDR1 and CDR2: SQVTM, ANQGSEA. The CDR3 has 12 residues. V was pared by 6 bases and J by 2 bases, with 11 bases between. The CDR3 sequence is CSVFVGTYEQYF. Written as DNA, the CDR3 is TGCAGCGTCTTTGTCGGGACCTACGAGCAGTACTTC.

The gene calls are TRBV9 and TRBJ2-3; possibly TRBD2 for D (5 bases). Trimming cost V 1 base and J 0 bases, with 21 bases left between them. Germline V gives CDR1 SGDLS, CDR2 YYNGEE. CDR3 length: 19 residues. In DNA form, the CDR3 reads TGTGCCAGCAGCGTAACTAACCTGAAAGCGGAAACTAGCACAGATACGCAGTATTTT. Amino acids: CASSVTNLKAETSTDTQYF.

The CDR3 region is CASSLRRARRDTGELFF. The DNA for the CDR3 is TGTGCCAGCAGCTTAAGGCGGGCCCGCAGGGACACCGGGGAGCTGTTTTTT. The chain is built from TRBV7-9 and TRBJ2-2; D tentatively reads TRBD1 or TRBD2 (5 bases each). Trimming removed 2 bases at V and 3 bases at J, with 16 bases between. CDR1 and CDR2 from the germline V gene are SEHNR and FQNEAQ (reference sequence). This CDR3 is built from 17 residues.

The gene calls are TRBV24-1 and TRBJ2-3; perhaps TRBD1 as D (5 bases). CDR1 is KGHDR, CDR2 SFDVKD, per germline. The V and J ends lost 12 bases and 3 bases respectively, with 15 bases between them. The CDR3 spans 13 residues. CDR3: CAAESGATDTQYF. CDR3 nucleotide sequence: TGTGCCGCCGAGAGTGGGGCAACAGATACGCAGTATTTT.

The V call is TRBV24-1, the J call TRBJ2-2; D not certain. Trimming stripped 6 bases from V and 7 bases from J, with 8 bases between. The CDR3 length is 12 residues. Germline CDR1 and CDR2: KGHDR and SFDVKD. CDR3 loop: CATSFSGGELFF. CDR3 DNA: TGTGCCACCAGTTTTTCTGGCGGGGAGCTGTTTTTT.

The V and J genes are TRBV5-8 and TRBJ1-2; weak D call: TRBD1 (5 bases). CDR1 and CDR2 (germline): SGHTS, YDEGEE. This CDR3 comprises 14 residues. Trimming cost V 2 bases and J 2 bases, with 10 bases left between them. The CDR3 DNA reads TGTGCCAGCAGCTTAGCGGGGGACAACTATGGCTACACCTTC. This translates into CASSLAGDNYGYTF.

The CDR3 is CASTQGLAETYEQYF. The CDR3 bases are TGTGCCAGCACCCAGGGACTAGCGGAAACCTACGAGCAGTACTTC. The chain combines TRBV5-6 with TRBJ2-7; TRBD2 matches at 11 bases. Germline V gene sequence: CDR1 SGHDT, CDR2 YYEEEE. This CDR3 has 15 amino acids. The J segment lost 2 bases and the V segment lost 6 bases, leaving 7 bases of the junction unmatched.

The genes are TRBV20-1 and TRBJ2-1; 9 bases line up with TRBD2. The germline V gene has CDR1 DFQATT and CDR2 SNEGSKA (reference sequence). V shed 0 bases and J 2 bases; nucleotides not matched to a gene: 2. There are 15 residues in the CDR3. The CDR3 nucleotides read TGCAGTGCTAGAGATGTAGCGGGGGCCTACAATGAGCAGTTCTTC. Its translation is CSARDVAGAYNEQFF.

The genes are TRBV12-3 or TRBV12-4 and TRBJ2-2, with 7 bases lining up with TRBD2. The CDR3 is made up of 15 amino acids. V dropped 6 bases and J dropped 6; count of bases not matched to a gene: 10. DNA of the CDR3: TGTGCCAGCAGAGACGAGGCGGGGGAAGCCGGGGAGCTGTTTTTT. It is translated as CASRDEAGEAGELFF.

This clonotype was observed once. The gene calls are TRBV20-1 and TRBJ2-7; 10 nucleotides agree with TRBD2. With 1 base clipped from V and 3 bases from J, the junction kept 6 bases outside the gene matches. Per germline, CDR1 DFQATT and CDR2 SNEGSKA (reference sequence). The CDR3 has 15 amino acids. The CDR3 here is CSARGLAGVYYEQYF. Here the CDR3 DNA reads TGCAGTGCTAGAGGGCTAGCGGGAGTCTACTACGAGCAGTACTTC.

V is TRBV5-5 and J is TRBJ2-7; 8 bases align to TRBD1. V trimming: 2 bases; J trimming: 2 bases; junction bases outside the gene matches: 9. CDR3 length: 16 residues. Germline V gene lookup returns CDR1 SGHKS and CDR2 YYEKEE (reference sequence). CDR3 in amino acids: CASSFDGTGITYEQYF. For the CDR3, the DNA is TGTGCCAGCAGCTTCGACGGGACAGGAATCACCTACGAGCAGTACTTC.

CDR3 sequence reads: CASSSRNGNPTGELFF. The CDR3, as DNA: TGTGCCAGCAGCTCACGAAACGGAAATCCCACCGGGGAGCTGTTTTTT. This sequence joins TRBV7-8 and TRBJ2-2, with no clear D. V lost 4 bases and J 4 bases, leaving 16 bases between the germline ends. Looked up from germline, CDR1 is SGHVS and CDR2 is FQNEAQ. The CDR3 has 16 amino acids.

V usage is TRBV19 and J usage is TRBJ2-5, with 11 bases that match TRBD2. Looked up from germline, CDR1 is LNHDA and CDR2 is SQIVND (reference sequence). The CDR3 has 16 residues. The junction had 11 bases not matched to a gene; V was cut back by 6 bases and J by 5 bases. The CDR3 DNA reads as TGTGCCAGTAGCTCCCATAGCGGGGGGGCCTGGGAGACCCAGTACTTC. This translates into CASSSHSGGAWETQYF.

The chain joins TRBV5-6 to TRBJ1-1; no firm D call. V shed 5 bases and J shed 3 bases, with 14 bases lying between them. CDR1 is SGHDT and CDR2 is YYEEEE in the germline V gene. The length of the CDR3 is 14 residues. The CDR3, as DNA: TGTGCCAGCAGATCGTATCTACTGTACACTGAAGCTTTCTTT. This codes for CASRSYLLYTEAFF.

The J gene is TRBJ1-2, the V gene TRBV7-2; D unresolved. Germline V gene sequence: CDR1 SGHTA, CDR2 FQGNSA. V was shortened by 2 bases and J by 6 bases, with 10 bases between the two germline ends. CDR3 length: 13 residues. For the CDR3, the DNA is TGTGCCAGCAGCTTATGGGCAGACGATGGCTACACCTTC. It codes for CASSLWADDGYTF.